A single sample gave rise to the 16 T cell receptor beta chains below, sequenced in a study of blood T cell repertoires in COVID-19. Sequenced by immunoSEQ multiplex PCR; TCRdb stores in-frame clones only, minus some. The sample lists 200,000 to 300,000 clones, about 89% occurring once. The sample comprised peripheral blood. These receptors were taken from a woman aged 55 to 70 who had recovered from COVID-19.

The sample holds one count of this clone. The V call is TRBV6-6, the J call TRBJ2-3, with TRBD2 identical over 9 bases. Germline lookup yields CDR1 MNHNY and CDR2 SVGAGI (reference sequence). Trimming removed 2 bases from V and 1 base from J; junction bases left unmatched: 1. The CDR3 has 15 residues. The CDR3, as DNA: TGTGCCAGCAGTTACGCGGGGGGGCGCACAGATACGCAGTATTTT. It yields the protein CASSYAGGRTDTQYF.

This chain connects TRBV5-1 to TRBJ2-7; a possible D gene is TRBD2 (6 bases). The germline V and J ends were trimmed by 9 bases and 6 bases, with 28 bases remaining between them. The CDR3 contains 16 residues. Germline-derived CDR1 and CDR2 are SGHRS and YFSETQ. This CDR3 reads CAKRPWYLTRGSEQYF. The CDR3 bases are TGCGCCAAGCGACCGTGGTACTTGACGCGGGGTAGCGAGCAGTACTTC.

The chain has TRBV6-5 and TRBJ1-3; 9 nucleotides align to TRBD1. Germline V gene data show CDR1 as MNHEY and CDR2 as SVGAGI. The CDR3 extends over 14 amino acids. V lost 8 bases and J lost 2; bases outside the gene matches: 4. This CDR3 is CASVRQGAGNTIYF. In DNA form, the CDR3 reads TGTGCCAGCGTTCGACAGGGGGCTGGAAACACCATATATTTT.

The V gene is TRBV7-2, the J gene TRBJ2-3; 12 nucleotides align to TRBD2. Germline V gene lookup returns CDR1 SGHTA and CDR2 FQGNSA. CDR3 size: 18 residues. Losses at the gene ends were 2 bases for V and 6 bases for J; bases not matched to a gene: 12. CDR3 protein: CASSLIWTSGERKDTQYF. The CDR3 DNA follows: TGTGCCAGCAGCTTAATTTGGACTAGCGGGGAAAGGAAGGATACGCAGTATTTT.

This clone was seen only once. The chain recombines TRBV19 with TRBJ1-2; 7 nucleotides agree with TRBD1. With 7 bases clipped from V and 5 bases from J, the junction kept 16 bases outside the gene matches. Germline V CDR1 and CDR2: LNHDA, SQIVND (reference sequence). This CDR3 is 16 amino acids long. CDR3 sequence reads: CASTFARGARYYGYTF. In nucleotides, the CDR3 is TGTGCCAGTACCTTTGCCAGGGGGGCCCGGTATTATGGCTACACCTTC.

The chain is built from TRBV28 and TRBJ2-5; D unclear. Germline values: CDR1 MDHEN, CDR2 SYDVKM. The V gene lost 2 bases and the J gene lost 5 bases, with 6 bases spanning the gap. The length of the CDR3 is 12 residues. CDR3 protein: CASSLLQETQYF. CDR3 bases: TGTGCCAGCAGTTTACTCCAGGAGACCCAGTACTTC.

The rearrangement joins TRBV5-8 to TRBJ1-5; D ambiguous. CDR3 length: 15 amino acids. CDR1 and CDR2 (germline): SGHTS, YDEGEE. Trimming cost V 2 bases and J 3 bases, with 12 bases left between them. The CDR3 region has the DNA TGTGCCAGCAGCTTAGGCTCGGGGTACAATCAGCCCCAGCATTTT. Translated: CASSLGSGYNQPQHF.

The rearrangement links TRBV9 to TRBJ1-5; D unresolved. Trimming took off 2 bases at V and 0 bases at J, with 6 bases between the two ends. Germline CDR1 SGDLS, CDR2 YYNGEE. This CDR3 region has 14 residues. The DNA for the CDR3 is TGTGCCAGCAGCGTCCAGGATAGCAATCAGCCCCAGCATTTT. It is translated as CASSVQDSNQPQHF.

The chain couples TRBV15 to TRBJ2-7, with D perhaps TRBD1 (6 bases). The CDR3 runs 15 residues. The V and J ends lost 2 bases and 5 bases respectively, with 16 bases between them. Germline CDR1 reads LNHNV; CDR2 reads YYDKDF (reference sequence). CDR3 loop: CATSRPTGRVNEQYF. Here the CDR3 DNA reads TGTGCCACCAGCAGACCGACAGGCAGAGTTAACGAGCAGTACTTC.

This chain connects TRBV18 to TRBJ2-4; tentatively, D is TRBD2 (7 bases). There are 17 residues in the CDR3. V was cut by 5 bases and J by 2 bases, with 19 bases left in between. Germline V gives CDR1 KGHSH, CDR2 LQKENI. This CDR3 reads CASSSQLGGASKNIQYF. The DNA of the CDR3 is TGTGCCAGCTCATCACAACTTGGGGGGGCCTCCAAAAACATTCAGTACTTC.

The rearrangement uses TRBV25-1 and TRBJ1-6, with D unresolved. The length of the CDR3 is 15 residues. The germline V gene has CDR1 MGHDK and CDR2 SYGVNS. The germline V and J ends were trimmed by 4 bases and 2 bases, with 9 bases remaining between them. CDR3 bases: TGTGCCAGCAGTGGAGCGGTGGCCTATAATTCACCCCTCCACTTT. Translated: CASSGAVAYNSPLHF.

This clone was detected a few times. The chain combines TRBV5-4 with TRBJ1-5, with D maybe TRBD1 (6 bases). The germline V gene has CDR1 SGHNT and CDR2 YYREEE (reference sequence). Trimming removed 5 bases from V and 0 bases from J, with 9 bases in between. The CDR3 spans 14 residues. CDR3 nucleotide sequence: TGTGCCAGCAGGGACAGTAATAGCAATCAGCCCCAGCATTTT. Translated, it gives CASRDSNSNQPQHF.

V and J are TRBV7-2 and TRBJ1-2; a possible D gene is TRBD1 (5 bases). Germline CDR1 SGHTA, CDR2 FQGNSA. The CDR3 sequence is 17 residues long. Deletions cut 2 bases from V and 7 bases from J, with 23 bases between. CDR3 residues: CASSLKGPAGAIGGYTF. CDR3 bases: TGTGCCAGCAGCTTAAAGGGGCCGGCGGGAGCCATAGGTGGCTACACCTTC.

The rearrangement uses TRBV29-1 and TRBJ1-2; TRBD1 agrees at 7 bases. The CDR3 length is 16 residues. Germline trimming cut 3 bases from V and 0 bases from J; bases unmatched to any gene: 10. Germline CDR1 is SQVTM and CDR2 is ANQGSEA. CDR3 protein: CSVDITGELTNYGYTF. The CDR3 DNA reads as TGCAGCGTTGACATAACAGGGGAACTGACTAACTATGGCTACACCTTC.

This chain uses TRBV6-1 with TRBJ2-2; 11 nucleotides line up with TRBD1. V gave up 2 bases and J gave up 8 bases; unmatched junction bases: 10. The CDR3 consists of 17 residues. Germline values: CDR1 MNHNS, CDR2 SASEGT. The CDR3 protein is CASSEPYGQGASGELFF. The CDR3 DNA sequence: TGTGCCAGCAGTGAACCCTACGGACAGGGGGCATCTGGGGAGCTGTTTTTT.

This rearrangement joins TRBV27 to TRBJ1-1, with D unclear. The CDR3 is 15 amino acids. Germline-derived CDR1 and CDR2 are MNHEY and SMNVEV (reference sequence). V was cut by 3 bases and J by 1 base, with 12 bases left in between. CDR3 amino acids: CASSFERTSNTEAFF. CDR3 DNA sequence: TGTGCCAGCAGTTTTGAGAGGACTTCGAACACTGAAGCTTTCTTT.